This passage covers 30 T cell receptor beta chains from one sample sequenced in a study of Graves' ophthalmopathy and Graves' hyperthyroidism. The study amplified TCR beta CDR3 regions using RNA transcripts. RT-PCR was first run with HTBI primers, then multiplex PCR in a second round. TCRdb reanalysed the multiplex PCR reads using MiXCR and keeps one entry per CDR3 protein. The sample lists a few hundred thousand distinct CDR3 sequences, roughly a sixth seen once, with 2% to 3% in the top ten. What was sequenced was peripheral blood. Receptor source: an adult woman with stable Graves' hyperthyroidism.

This clonotype came up many times. V and J are TRBV6-2 or TRBV6-3 and TRBJ2-5; possible D gene TRBD1, 6 bases. CDR1 and CDR2 from the germline V gene are MNHEY and SVGEGT. V was trimmed by 6 bases and J by 2 bases, leaving 19 bases between them. The CDR3 loop spans 16 amino acids. The CDR3 sequence is CASSPGRAGAQETQYF. The DNA of the CDR3 is TGTGCCAGCAGCCCCGGCAGGGCAGGGGCACAAGAGACCCAGTACTTC.

This clonotype was recorded at least ten times. CDR3 in DNA: TGTGCCAGCAGTGTGACAGGAGGCGATTCTAACTATGGCTACACCTTC. Translation: CASSVTGGDSNYGYTF. V usage is TRBV6-2 or TRBV6-3 and J usage is TRBJ1-2, with D possibly TRBD1 on 6 matching bases. CDR1 is MNHEY and CDR2 is SVGEGT in the germline V gene. This CDR3 comprises 16 residues. Trimming pared 5 bases from V and 0 bases from J, leaving 16 bases between.

There are many counts of this clonotype. The chain is built from TRBV19 and TRBJ2-6; possible D gene TRBD2, 5 bases. V was shortened by 3 bases and J by 1 base, with 10 bases between the two germline ends. This CDR3 spans 16 amino acids. Germline V gene lookup returns CDR1 LNHDA and CDR2 SQIVND (reference sequence). CDR3 in amino acids: CASSMAGRSGANVLTF. CDR3 in DNA: TGTGCCAGTAGTATGGCGGGCAGATCTGGGGCCAACGTCCTGACTTTC.

The chain combines TRBV12-3 or TRBV12-4 with TRBJ2-7, with 14 nucleotides matching TRBD2. The CDR3 contains 17 residues. The V and J ends lost 6 bases and 5 bases, in that order; junction bases with no gene match: 12. CDR3 amino acids: CASSPSFGLAGGNEQYF. CDR3 DNA: TGTGCCAGCAGCCCCTCTTTTGGACTAGCGGGAGGTAACGAGCAGTACTTC.

This clonotype was counted at least ten times. This chain joins TRBV11-1 and TRBJ2-2; D possibly corresponds to TRBD1 (5 bases). Germline V gene sequence: CDR1 SGHAT, CDR2 FQDESV (reference sequence). The CDR3 is made up of 14 amino acids. V was shortened by 8 bases and J by 1 base, with 11 bases between the two germline ends. The CDR3 reads CASQARVNTGELFF. The CDR3 DNA follows: TGTGCCAGCCAAGCCAGGGTGAACACCGGGGAGCTGTTTTTT.

This clonotype was seen repeatedly, ten times or more. This rearrangement joins TRBV6-2 or TRBV6-3 to TRBJ2-5; TRBD1 agrees at 9 bases. This CDR3 contains 17 residues. Germline CDR1 is MNHEY and CDR2 is SVGEGT. Trimming cost V 6 bases and J 5 bases; bases outside gene matches: 16. The CDR3 coding sequence is TGTGCCAGCAGCCGGCCCCCGGGACAGGGTGGTTTGGAGACCCAGTACTTC. Its protein product is CASSRPPGQGGLETQYF.

Ten or more counts support this clonotype. V is TRBV12-3 or TRBV12-4 and J is TRBJ2-7; D perhaps matches TRBD2 (6 bases). The CDR3 extends over 17 amino acids. Trimming pared 6 bases from V and 3 bases from J, leaving 24 bases between. The CDR3 here is CASSPFPLPSVSYEQYF. CDR3 nucleotides: TGTGCCAGCAGCCCATTTCCCCTCCCTAGCGTGAGCTACGAGCAGTACTTC.

This clonotype was seen many times. The chain has TRBV15 and TRBJ2-5, with TRBD2 as a possible D gene (5 bases). Germline V CDR1 and CDR2: LNHNV, YYDKDF (reference sequence). The germline V and J ends were trimmed by 1 base and 5 bases, with 8 bases remaining between them. The CDR3 has 13 amino acids. The CDR3 coding sequence is TGTGCCACCAGCAGAGTCTTAGCGGAGACCCAGTACTTC. Amino acid sequence: CATSRVLAETQYF.

This clonotype was detected ten times or more. The V and J genes are TRBV5-1 and TRBJ2-7; 9 nucleotides align to TRBD2. CDR1 and CDR2 (germline): SGHRS, YFSETQ. V shed 1 base and J 2 bases; nucleotides not matched to a gene: 4. CDR3 length equals 15 residues. The CDR3 is CASSLRTSGPYEQYF. The CDR3 nucleotides are TGCGCCAGCAGCTTGAGAACTAGCGGGCCCTACGAGCAGTACTTC.

This clonotype was found many times. This chain connects TRBV28 to TRBJ1-1; D unclear. The CDR3 totals 12 residues. The germline V and J ends were trimmed by 6 bases and 8 bases, with 13 bases remaining between them. Germline CDR1 and CDR2: MDHEN and SYDVKM. The CDR3 nucleotides are TGTGCCAGCAGATCCGACGCTCTAGAAGCTTTCTTT. This gives the protein CASRSDALEAFF.

The chain combines TRBV27 with TRBJ2-2, with 11 bases aligning to TRBD2. The germline CDR1 and CDR2 sequences are MNHEY and SMNVEV (reference sequence). CDR3 size: 15 residues. Unmatched junction bases numbered 4, after V lost 5 bases and J lost 5 bases. This CDR3 is CASSGSGGATGELFF. The CDR3 DNA sequence: TGTGCCAGCAGTGGTAGCGGGGGGGCAACCGGGGAGCTGTTTTTT.

This clonotype has a handful of counts. J is TRBJ2-5 and V is TRBV5-1; maybe TRBD2 (5 bases). The CDR3 has 17 amino acids. Germline CDR1 reads SGHRS; CDR2 reads YFSETQ. V was shortened by 0 bases and J by 3 bases, with 18 bases between the two germline ends. Written as DNA, the CDR3 is TGCGCCAGCAGCTTGGAAACTTTCAGGACTCTTGAAGAGACCCAGTACTTC. It codes for CASSLETFRTLEETQYF.

This clonotype was found many times. The chain carries TRBV7-2 and TRBJ1-2, with TRBD1 matching 9 bases. Germline values: CDR1 SGHTA, CDR2 FQGNSA. The J segment lost 2 bases and the V segment lost 1 base, leaving 8 bases of the junction unmatched. The CDR3 length is 17 residues. In nucleotides, the CDR3 is TGTGCCAGCAGCTTAGGGGTTTTGGGGACAGGGAACTATGGCTACACCTTC. Encoded protein: CASSLGVLGTGNYGYTF.

The V gene is TRBV6-5, the J gene TRBJ2-7, with a possible D match to TRBD1 (5 bases). The germline V and J ends were trimmed by 4 bases and 3 bases, with 22 bases remaining between them. The CDR3 is 17 amino acids. Germline V CDR1 and CDR2: MNHEY, SVGAGI. The CDR3 region is CASSSRQGPLIVYEQYF. The CDR3 DNA reads as TGTGCCAGCAGTTCCCGGCAGGGCCCCCTTATAGTCTACGAGCAGTACTTC.

There are many counts of this clonotype. The rearrangement uses TRBV20-1 and TRBJ2-7, with no clear D. Looked up from germline, CDR1 is DFQATT and CDR2 is SNEGSKA (reference sequence). The CDR3 spans 14 residues. The V and J ends lost 5 bases and 2 bases respectively, with 16 bases between them. The DNA for the CDR3 is TGCAGTGCTCTGGACCCAAACAAACCCTACGAGCAGTACTTC. This translates into CSALDPNKPYEQYF.

This clonotype was detected ten times or more. This sequence joins TRBV6-5 and TRBJ1-1; TRBD1 agrees at 7 bases. V was pared by 1 base and J by 1 base, with 9 bases of the junction left unmatched. Germline V gene data show CDR1 as MNHEY and CDR2 as SVGAGI. The CDR3 length is 17 residues. The CDR3 bases are TGTGCCAGCAGTTACTTTGCCGCCGGGACAGCGAACACTGAAGCTTTCTTT. This codes for CASSYFAAGTANTEAFF.

This clonotype occurred many times. The chain carries TRBV18 and TRBJ1-2; possible D gene TRBD1, 6 bases. The CDR3 covers 13 residues. Germline CDR1 reads KGHSH; CDR2 reads LQKENI. Trimming shortened V by 3 bases and J by 4 bases, and 9 bases separated the two germline ends. The CDR3 here is CASSPQGTYGYTF. CDR3 DNA sequence: TGTGCCAGCTCACCGCAGGGGACCTATGGCTACACCTTC.

The CDR3 reads CATSDDRGGQPQHF. CDR3 in DNA: TGTGCCACCAGTGACGACAGGGGCGGTCAGCCCCAGCATTTT. This chain connects TRBV24-1 to TRBJ1-5; 8 bases are shared with TRBD1. CDR3 size: 14 residues. The germline gives CDR1 KGHDR, CDR2 SFDVKD. V lost 4 bases and J lost 6; bases outside the gene matches: 4.

This clonotype was observed at least ten times. The V and J genes are TRBV4-3 and TRBJ2-5, with 8 bases lining up with TRBD1. CDR1 LGHNA and CDR2 YSLEER come from the germline V gene. The length of the CDR3 is 16 residues. Germline trimming cut 1 base from V and 4 bases from J; bases unmatched to any gene: 8. DNA of the CDR3: TGCGCCAGCAGCCAAGTCCTGGACAGGGCGGCAGAGACCCAGTACTTC. It yields the protein CASSQVLDRAAETQYF.

J is TRBJ1-6 and V is TRBV11-3, with D possibly TRBD1 on 6 matching bases. Per the germline V gene, CDR1 is SGHNT and CDR2 is YENEEA. The CDR3 has 15 amino acids. V was shortened by 5 bases and J by 10 bases, with 18 bases between the two germline ends. The CDR3 bases are TGTGCCAGCAGCACCCGACAGGCCACACGGTCACCCCTCCACTTT. Translation gives CASSTRQATRSPLHF.

The table lists this clonotype with many counts. V is TRBV11-2 and J is TRBJ2-5, with TRBD2 identical over 14 bases. This CDR3 region has 17 residues. The germline CDR1 and CDR2 sequences are SGHAT and FQNNGV. The V gene end was trimmed by 5 bases and the J gene end by 4 bases; junction bases not matched to a gene: 9. The CDR3 bases are TGTGCCAGCAGCCAAGGGACTAGCGGGAGAGCCCGAGAGACCCAGTACTTC. Protein: CASSQGTSGRARETQYF.

The table lists this clonotype with many counts. The chain joins TRBV28 to TRBJ2-5; 7 positions match TRBD2. Germline values: CDR1 MDHEN, CDR2 SYDVKM. The CDR3 is 16 amino acids. V shed 5 bases and J 4 bases; nucleotides not matched to a gene: 13. The CDR3 nucleotides read TGTGCCAGCAGTCCCCTGGAGGGAGGGCCATTAGAGACCCAGTACTTC. The encoded protein is CASSPLEGGPLETQYF.

This chain joins TRBV7-2 and TRBJ2-7; possible D gene TRBD2, 7 bases. V lost 1 base to trimming and J lost 4 bases, with 11 bases between them. This CDR3 contains 14 residues. In germline, CDR1 is SGHTA, CDR2 FQGNSA. CDR3 nucleotide sequence: TGTGCCAGCAGCTTAGGGGGGGGCCTTTACGAGCAGTACTTC. It encodes CASSLGGGLYEQYF.

This clonotype was found a few times. The chain uses TRBV10-1 and TRBJ2-2, with D possibly being TRBD1 or TRBD2 (5 bases each). The CDR3 is 14 residues long. V lost 7 bases and J 10 bases, leaving 19 bases between the germline ends. Germline CDR1 WNHNN, CDR2 SYGVQD (reference sequence). CDR3 bases: TGCGCCAGCATCAATACTGGGACGAGACAGGAGCTGTTTTTT. As protein: CASINTGTRQELFF.

In regard to this clonotype: A much larger clone lies a single base off, so this may be a read error. The rearrangement joins TRBV7-3 to TRBJ2-4, with D perhaps TRBD1 (6 bases). The CDR3 contains 16 residues. The germline gives CDR1 SGHTA, CDR2 FQGTGA. The CDR3 sequence: CASSSYYRAGPDIKYF. CDR3 DNA sequence: TGTGCCAGCAGCTCATACTACAGGGCTGGACCGGACATTAAGTACTTC.

This clonotype has only a few counts. This chain joins TRBV9 and TRBJ2-7; D is undetermined. Trimming removed 4 bases at V and 5 bases at J, with 10 bases between. Looked up from germline, CDR1 is SGDLS and CDR2 is YYNGEE. This CDR3 spans 12 amino acids. CDR3 sequence: CASSPGWDEQYF. For the CDR3, the DNA is TGTGCCAGCAGCCCCGGATGGGACGAGCAGTACTTC.

This clonotype showed up many times. The chain links TRBV7-3 to TRBJ2-6; no clear D. V was shortened by 5 bases and J by 3 bases, with 17 bases between the two germline ends. The CDR3 length is 17 residues. The germline V gene encodes CDR1 SGHTA and CDR2 FQGTGA. The DNA for the CDR3 is TGTGCCAGCAGCCCCCCCCCCCGGATCTTTGGGGCCAACGTCCTGACTTTC. Its protein is CASSPPPRIFGANVLTF.

The chain links TRBV10-3 to TRBJ2-7; 14 bases agree with TRBD2. Germline loops: CDR1 ENHRY, CDR2 SYGVKD. The ends lost 3 bases at V and 5 bases at J; junction bases unmatched: 3. This CDR3 has 15 amino acids. CDR3 nucleotides: TGTGCCATCAGTGACGGGACTAGCGGGAGTAACGAGCAGTACTTC. It specifies CAISDGTSGSNEQYF.

This clonotype was observed a handful of times. V and J are TRBV12-3 or TRBV12-4 and TRBJ1-3; D is ambiguous. Trimming removed 4 bases from V and 6 bases from J, with 4 bases in between. This CDR3 comprises 11 residues. The CDR3 coding sequence is TGTGCCAGCAGTTACGTAAACACCATATATTTT. Translated, it gives CASSYVNTIYF.

The chain employs TRBV28 and TRBJ2-5; 13 nucleotides agree with TRBD2. The CDR3 has 17 amino acids. Unmatched junction bases numbered 4, after V lost 3 bases and J lost 0 bases. Per the germline V gene, CDR1 is MDHEN and CDR2 is SYDVKM. The CDR3 sequence is CASSLMGLAGNQETQYF. CDR3 DNA sequence: TGTGCCAGCAGTTTGATGGGACTAGCGGGAAACCAAGAGACCCAGTACTTC.